This T cell receptor (beta chain) was captured by sequencing in a study of blood T cells in healthy people across ages. Findings of the study overall: The study could not conclusively compare naive and antigen-experienced cells, given its unsorted PBMCs. Estimated diversity, derived from one million T cells, was regarded as an underestimate. Aged donors had fewer naive CD4+ cells and lower diversity than long-lived donors.

The CDR3 consists of 14 residues. Trimming removed 3 bases from V and 0 bases from J, with 8 bases in between. Germline V gives CDR1 LNHDA, CDR2 SQIVND (reference sequence). For the second PCR, which ran for about 6 to 12 cycles, a sample-barcoded 5' primer and a J-beta primer mix were used. TCRdb re-called the 5' RACE reads through MiXCR, storing one row per CDR3 protein. The data show roughly 700,000 distinct CDR3 sequences, with around 48% seen just once and under 35% held by the top ten. On this clonotype: Its antigen remains unknown.

The sequenced sample was blood. This TCR was recovered from a woman aged 55-75 years in good health. The chain has TRBV19 and TRBJ1-1; no definite D call. The CDR3 here is CASSILGLNTEAFF. The CDR3 DNA reads as TGTGCCAGTAGTATTCTGGGGTTGAACACTGAAGCTTTCTTT.